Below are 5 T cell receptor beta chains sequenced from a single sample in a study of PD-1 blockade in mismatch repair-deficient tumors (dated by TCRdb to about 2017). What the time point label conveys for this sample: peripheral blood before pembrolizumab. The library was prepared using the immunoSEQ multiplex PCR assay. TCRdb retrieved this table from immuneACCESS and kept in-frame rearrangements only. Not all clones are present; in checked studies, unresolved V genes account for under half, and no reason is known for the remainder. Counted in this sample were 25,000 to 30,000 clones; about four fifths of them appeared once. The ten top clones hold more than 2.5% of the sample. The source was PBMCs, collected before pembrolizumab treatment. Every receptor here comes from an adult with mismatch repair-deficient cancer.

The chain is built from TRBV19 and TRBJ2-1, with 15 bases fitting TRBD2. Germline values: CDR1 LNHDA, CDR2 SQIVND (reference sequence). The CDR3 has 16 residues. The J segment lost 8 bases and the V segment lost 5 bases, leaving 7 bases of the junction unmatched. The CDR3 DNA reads TGTGCCAGTAGTCCCTGGACTAGCGGGAGGGCCTATGAGCAGTTCTTC. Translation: CASSPWTSGRAYEQFF.

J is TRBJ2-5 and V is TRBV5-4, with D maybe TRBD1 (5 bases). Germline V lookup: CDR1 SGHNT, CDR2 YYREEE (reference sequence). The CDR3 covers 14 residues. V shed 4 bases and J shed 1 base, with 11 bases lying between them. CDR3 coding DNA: TGTGCCAGCAGCCGAGCACAGGTCCAAGAGACCCAGTACTTC. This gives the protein CASSRAQVQETQYF.

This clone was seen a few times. In DNA, the CDR3 is TGTGCCTGGCGCCAGACAGGGGGCAATCAGCCCCAGCATTTT. It yields the protein CAWRQTGGNQPQHF. The chain carries TRBV30 and TRBJ1-5; 8 nucleotides line up with TRBD1. This CDR3 is built from 14 residues. Germline lookup yields CDR1 GTSNPN and CDR2 SVGIG (reference sequence). J lost 2 bases, V lost 5 bases, and 5 bases had no gene match.

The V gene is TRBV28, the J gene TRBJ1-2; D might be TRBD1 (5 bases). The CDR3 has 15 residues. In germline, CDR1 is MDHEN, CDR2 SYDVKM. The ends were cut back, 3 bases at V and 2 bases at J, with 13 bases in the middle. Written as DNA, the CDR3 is TGTGCCAGCAGTTTGTTTAGGGGTGCGAACTATGGCTACACCTTC. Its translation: CASSLFRGANYGYTF.

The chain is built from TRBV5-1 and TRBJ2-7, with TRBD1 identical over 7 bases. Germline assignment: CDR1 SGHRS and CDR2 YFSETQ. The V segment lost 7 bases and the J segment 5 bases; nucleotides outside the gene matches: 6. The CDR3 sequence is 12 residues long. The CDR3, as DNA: TGCGCCAGCGGGCAGGGGGTGCACGAGCAGTACTTC. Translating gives CASGQGVHEQYF.